These T cell receptor beta chains were read from a single sample in a study of tumor and adjacent non-tumor tissue in lung cancer. One entry per CDR3 protein, called by TCRdb with MiXCR from the multiplex PCR reads. This sample has around 210,000 distinct CDR3 sequences, with 71% found just once. Input material: lung tumor tissue. The receptors derive from a man aged 55-75 years with non-small cell lung cancer. Each CDR3 is given with its conserved first and last residue. A D gene is named only where the DNA matches it firmly. Size tells how often a clone was seen (once, few, many) or the class of an expanded clone, and some rows leave it out.

V gene: TRBV4-2
D gene: -
clone size: few
J gene: TRBJ2-7
CDR3 protein: CASSQDLARHLLKQYF
CDR3 DNA: TGTGCCAGCAGCCAAGATTTGGCTAGACATCTTCTCAAGCAGTACTTC

V gene: TRBV7-8
D gene: -
clone size: -
J gene: TRBJ1-2
CDR3 protein: CASSLRVFQVINYGYTF
CDR3 DNA: TGTGCCAGCAGCTTAAGAGTTTTTCAGGTTATTAACTATGGCTACACCTTC

V gene: TRBV5-1
D gene: -
clone size: -
J gene: TRBJ2-5
CDR3 protein: CASSLDGSGPHYF
CDR3 DNA: TGCGCCAGCAGCTTGGACGGTTCCGGGCCCCATTACTTC

V gene: TRBV6-5
D gene: -
clone size: once
J gene: TRBJ1-2
CDR3 protein: CASSYSPRDCYGYTF
CDR3 DNA: TGTGCCAGCAGTTACTCGCCTAGGGACTGCTATGGCTACACCTTC

V gene: TRBV6-5
D gene: -
clone size: -
J gene: TRBJ1-1
CDR3 protein: CAISYSTAWDTEAFF
CDR3 DNA: TGTGCCATCAGTTATTCGACCGCCTGGGACACTGAAGCTTTCTTT

V gene: TRBV11-2
D gene: -
clone size: -
J gene: TRBJ2-3
CDR3 protein: CASNLRGGRPDTQYF
CDR3 DNA: TGTGCCAGCAACCTCAGAGGTGGGAGGCCCGATACGCAGTATTTT

V gene: TRBV5-4
D gene: -
clone size: -
J gene: TRBJ1-1
CDR3 protein: CASSLENLASGTEAFF
CDR3 DNA: TGTGCCAGCAGCTTGGAAAATCTTGCCTCGGGCACTGAAGCTTTCTTT

V gene: TRBV28
D gene: -
clone size: -
J gene: TRBJ1-1
CDR3 protein: CASSGDTIGNTEAFF
CDR3 DNA: TGTGCCAGCAGTGGGGACACCATCGGAAACACTGAAGCTTTCTTT

V gene: TRBV20-1
D gene: -
clone size: -
J gene: TRBJ2-5
CDR3 protein: CSASRARARETQYF
CDR3 DNA: TGCAGTGCTAGTAGGGCCCGAGCTAGAGAGACCCAGTACTTC

V gene: TRBV20-1
D gene: -
clone size: -
J gene: TRBJ1-1
CDR3 protein: CSARAGVDVTEAFF
CDR3 DNA: TGCAGTGCTAGGGCGGGGGTTGATGTCACTGAAGCCTTCTTT

V gene: TRBV11-2
D gene: TRBD2
clone size: -
J gene: TRBJ2-3
CDR3 protein: CASSPLAGGLPDTQYF
CDR3 DNA: TGTGCCAGCAGCCCACTAGCGGGGGGGCTTCCAGATACGCAGTATTTC

V gene: TRBV29-1
D gene: -
clone size: -
J gene: TRBJ2-7
CDR3 protein: CSVSGQGGYGQYF
CDR3 DNA: TGCAGCGTGAGTGGACAAGGAGGTTACGGGCAGTACTTC

V gene: TRBV4-3
D gene: TRBD1
clone size: -
J gene: TRBJ2-7
CDR3 protein: CTSSQDMDRGPEQYF
CDR3 DNA: TGCACCAGCAGCCAAGATATGGACAGGGGTCCAGAGCAGTACTTC

V gene: TRBV10-3
D gene: -
clone size: -
J gene: TRBJ1-2
CDR3 protein: CATGAPSRESANGYTF
CDR3 DNA: TGTGCCACCGGTGCCCCCTCCAGGGAGTCAGCGAATGGCTACACCTTC

V gene: TRBV20-1
D gene: TRBD2
clone size: -
J gene: TRBJ2-1
CDR3 protein: CNARAGGGWDEQFF
CDR3 DNA: TGCAATGCTAGAGCGGGGGGGGGCTGGGATGAGCAGTTCTTC

V gene: TRBV5-4
D gene: -
clone size: many
J gene: TRBJ2-7
CDR3 protein: CASSAETGSYEQYF
CDR3 DNA: TGTGCCAGCAGCGCAGAGACTGGATCCTACGAGCAGTACTTC

V gene: TRBV6-1
D gene: -
clone size: many
J gene: TRBJ2-1
CDR3 protein: CASSEGDFYNEQFF
CDR3 DNA: TGTGCCAGCAGTGAGGGGGACTTTTACAATGAGCAGTTCTTC

V gene: TRBV20-1
D gene: -
clone size: -
J gene: TRBJ1-1
CDR3 protein: CSVLEIMNTEAFF
CDR3 DNA: TGCAGTGTCTTAGAGATCATGAACACTGAAGCTTTCTTT

V gene: TRBV20-1
D gene: TRBD1
clone size: -
J gene: TRBJ2-4
CDR3 protein: CSGRGQGDIQYF
CDR3 DNA: TGCAGTGGAAGGGGACAGGGGGACATTCAGTATTTC

V gene: TRBV28
D gene: -
clone size: once
J gene: TRBJ1-6
CDR3 protein: CASTEQGFHNSPLHF
CDR3 DNA: TGTGCCAGCACCGAACAGGGCTTCCATAATTCACCCCTCCACTTT

V gene: TRBV4-2
D gene: -
clone size: -
J gene: TRBJ1-5
CDR3 protein: CASSQDGEGHIVNQPQHF
CDR3 DNA: TGTGCCAGCAGCCAAGATGGGGAGGGGCATATAGTGAATCAGCCCCAGCATTTT

V gene: TRBV5-1
D gene: -
clone size: -
J gene: TRBJ1-1
CDR3 protein: CASSPTRVNTEAFF
CDR3 DNA: TGCGCCAGCAGCCCTACCAGGGTGAACACTGAAGCTTTCTTT

V gene: TRBV5-4
D gene: -
clone size: -
J gene: TRBJ1-2
CDR3 protein: CASSLEEVRGYTF
CDR3 DNA: TGTGCCAGCAGCTTGGAGGAGGTTAGAGGCTACACCTTC

V gene: TRBV20-1
D gene: -
clone size: -
J gene: TRBJ2-7
CDR3 protein: CSARVASESYEQYF
CDR3 DNA: TGTAGTGCTAGGGTGGCTAGCGAGTCCTACGAGCAGTACTTC

V gene: TRBV6-6
D gene: -
clone size: -
J gene: TRBJ2-3
CDR3 protein: CASSYPEARCTDTQYF
CDR3 DNA: TGTGCCAGCAGTTACCCCGAGGCTAGATGCACAGATACGCAGTATTTC

V gene: TRBV14
D gene: -
clone size: few
J gene: TRBJ1-5
CDR3 protein: CASSQDLAQPQHF
CDR3 DNA: TGTGCCAGCAGCCAAGATCTAGCTCAGCCCCAGCATTTT

V gene: TRBV7-9
D gene: -
clone size: -
J gene: TRBJ1-5
CDR3 protein: CVSSLGQNQPQHF
CDR3 DNA: TGTGTCAGCAGCTTAGGGCAGAATCAGCCCCAGCATTTT

V gene: TRBV11-2
D gene: TRBD1
clone size: -
J gene: TRBJ1-1
CDR3 protein: CASSPTGFTEAVF
CDR3 DNA: TGTGCTAGTAGCCCGACAGGGTTCACTGAAGCTGTCTTT

V gene: TRBV20-1
D gene: -
clone size: -
J gene: TRBJ1-5
CDR3 protein: CSANIRGDQPQHF
CDR3 DNA: TGCAGTGCTAATATCCGAGGGGATCAGCCCCAGCATTTT

V gene: TRBV5-4
D gene: -
clone size: -
J gene: TRBJ1-6
CDR3 protein: CASSPESGSPLHF
CDR3 DNA: TGTGCCAGCAGCCCCGAGTCTGGTTCACCCCTCCACTTT

V gene: TRBV4-1
D gene: -
clone size: -
J gene: TRBJ1-5
CDR3 protein: CASSQDAGGVPFQPQHF
CDR3 DNA: TGTGCCAGTAGCCAAGACGCCGGCGGGGTTCCGTTCCAGCCCCAGCATTTT

V gene: TRBV6-5
D gene: -
clone size: -
J gene: TRBJ1-6
CDR3 protein: CASSYRATMGYSPHHF
CDR3 DNA: TGTGCCAGCAGTTATCGGGCCACAATGGGGTATTCACCCCACCACTTT

V gene: TRBV20-1
D gene: TRBD1
clone size: few
J gene: TRBJ2-6
CDR3 protein: CSARALGQGAGANVLTF
CDR3 DNA: TGCAGTGCTAGAGCCCTCGGACAGGGAGCTGGGGCCAACGTCCTGACTTTC

V gene: TRBV12-3/TRBV12-4
D gene: -
clone size: -
J gene: TRBJ2-3
CDR3 protein: CASSLGPGTDTLYF
CDR3 DNA: TGTGCCAGCAGTTTAGGGCCAGGCACAGATACGCTGTATTTT

V gene: TRBV6-5
D gene: -
clone size: once
J gene: TRBJ2-7
CDR3 protein: CANRTSGLGNEQYF
CDR3 DNA: TGTGCCAACAGAACTTCGGGCCTCGGGAACGAGCAGTACTTC

V gene: TRBV10-1
D gene: TRBD2
clone size: -
J gene: TRBJ2-7
CDR3 protein: CASSASPGLASEQYF
CDR3 DNA: TGCGCCAGCAGTGCTTCACCGGGACTAGCGTCCGAGCAGTACTTC

V gene: TRBV6-1
D gene: -
clone size: -
J gene: TRBJ2-5
CDR3 protein: CANSRYRETQYF
CDR3 DNA: TGTGCCAACAGTCGGTACCGAGAGACCCAGTACTTC

V gene: TRBV11-2
D gene: -
clone size: -
J gene: TRBJ1-1
CDR3 protein: CASSLAGMNTEASF
CDR3 DNA: TGTGCCAGCAGCTTGGCGGGCATGAACACTGAAGCTTCCTTT

V gene: TRBV7-8
D gene: -
clone size: few
J gene: TRBJ2-7
CDR3 protein: CVSSPQPGTSYEQYF
CDR3 DNA: TGTGTCAGCAGCCCTCAGCCAGGCACCTCCTACGAGCAGTACTTC

V gene: TRBV6-1
D gene: -
clone size: -
J gene: TRBJ2-7
CDR3 protein: CASRERQLWEQYF
CDR3 DNA: TGTGCCAGCAGAGAACGACAATTATGGGAGCAGTACTTC

V gene: TRBV4-2
D gene: TRBD1
clone size: once
J gene: TRBJ2-1
CDR3 protein: CASSQLRDRGPFF
CDR3 DNA: TGTGCCAGCAGCCAGCTCCGGGACAGGGGTCCGTTCTTC

V gene: TRBV4-1
D gene: -
clone size: -
J gene: TRBJ2-2
CDR3 protein: CASGQVRGGGNTGELFF
CDR3 DNA: TGCGCCAGCGGCCAAGTGCGAGGGGGGGGGAACACCGGGGAGCTGTTTTTT